Listed below are T cell receptor beta chains from one sample, sequenced in a study of T-cell memory formation after mild COVID-19. Via MiXCR, TCRdb re-called the 5' RACE reads, giving one row per CDR3 protein. This sample yields around 340,000 distinct CDR3 sequences, of which around an eighth are seen a single time; 22% belongs to the top ten. The sample was PBMCs or a T cell subset sorted from them (not recorded which). These receptor sequences come from a man aged 18 to 35 who had mild COVID-19 (a few samples of this study predate the infection). Cell type and time point are not known. The CDR3 runs from the conserved cysteine through the conserved F or W. The order of the fields is V gene, J gene, clone size, D gene, CDR3 protein, CDR3 DNA. The D gene is left open where the match is weak. Size is stated for part of the rows, as once, few or many counts, or as a class when the clone is expanded.

v_call: TRBV15
j_call: TRBJ1-5
clone_size: -
d_call: -
cdr3_aa: CATSRDVRHLRHF
cdr3_nt: TGTGCCACCAGCAGAGATGTTCGCCATCTCCGGCATTTT

v_call: TRBV29-1
j_call: TRBJ2-5
clone_size: few
d_call: -
cdr3_aa: CSVVAETQYF
cdr3_nt: TGCAGCGTTGTCGCCGAGACCCAGTACTTC

v_call: TRBV7-9
j_call: TRBJ2-3
clone_size: many
d_call: -
cdr3_aa: CASSELGRGQADTQYF
cdr3_nt: TGTGCCAGCAGCGAACTAGGGCGGGGTCAGGCAGATACGCAGTATTTT

v_call: TRBV6-5
j_call: TRBJ2-7
clone_size: few
d_call: TRBD1
cdr3_aa: CASSYSTQGDEQYF
cdr3_nt: TGTGCCAGCAGTTACTCGACACAGGGGGACGAGCAGTACTTC

v_call: TRBV12-3/TRBV12-4
j_call: TRBJ2-1
clone_size: many
d_call: -
cdr3_aa: CASNRAGTYNEQFF
cdr3_nt: TGTGCCAGCAATCGGGCCGGGACCTACAATGAGCAGTTCTTC

v_call: TRBV4-1
j_call: TRBJ2-5
clone_size: few
d_call: TRBD1
cdr3_aa: CASSQATGQETQYF
cdr3_nt: TGCGCCAGCAGCCAAGCGACAGGGCAAGAGACCCAGTACTTC

v_call: TRBV15
j_call: TRBJ2-2
clone_size: -
d_call: -
cdr3_aa: CATSRARASGELFF
cdr3_nt: TGTGCCACCAGCAGGGCCCGGGCTAGCGGGGAGCTGTTTTTT

v_call: TRBV4-1
j_call: TRBJ1-4
clone_size: many
d_call: TRBD1
cdr3_aa: CASSQNRGMEKLFF
cdr3_nt: TGCGCCAGCAGCCAAAACAGGGGAATGGAAAAACTGTTTTTT

v_call: TRBV3-1
j_call: TRBJ2-2
clone_size: -
d_call: TRBD2
cdr3_aa: CASSQVPSGGGELFF
cdr3_nt: TGTGCCAGCAGCCAAGTTCCTAGCGGGGGCGGGGAGCTGTTTTTT

v_call: TRBV29-1
j_call: TRBJ2-1
clone_size: -
d_call: -
cdr3_aa: CSVVRLADSSYNEQFF
cdr3_nt: TGCAGCGTTGTTCGCCTTGCGGACAGCTCCTACAATGAGCAGTTCTTC

v_call: TRBV7-2
j_call: TRBJ2-2
clone_size: few
d_call: -
cdr3_aa: CASSLWGRRTGELFF
cdr3_nt: TGTGCCAGCAGCTTATGGGGGCGCAGGACCGGGGAGCTGTTTTTT

v_call: TRBV18
j_call: TRBJ2-6
clone_size: -
d_call: TRBD1
cdr3_aa: CASSPPTGQGKSGANVLTF
cdr3_nt: TGTGCCAGCTCACCACCGACGGGACAGGGGAAGTCTGGGGCCAACGTCCTGACTTTC

v_call: TRBV4-1
j_call: TRBJ2-7
clone_size: -
d_call: -
cdr3_aa: CASSQLPTVSYEQYF
cdr3_nt: TGCGCCAGCAGCCAACTTCCGACAGTCTCCTACGAGCAGTACTTC

v_call: TRBV7-6
j_call: TRBJ1-2
clone_size: -
d_call: TRBD1
cdr3_aa: CASSIRQGPNYGYTF
cdr3_nt: TGTGCCAGCAGCATAAGACAGGGACCTAACTATGGCTACACCTTC

v_call: TRBV9
j_call: TRBJ1-1
clone_size: few
d_call: TRBD1
cdr3_aa: CASSAGTGVDEAFF
cdr3_nt: TGTGCCAGCAGCGCCGGGACAGGGGTGGATGAAGCTTTCTTT

v_call: TRBV20-1
j_call: TRBJ2-2
clone_size: many
d_call: TRBD2
cdr3_aa: CSARDPRTSGETGELFF
cdr3_nt: TGCAGTGCTAGAGATCCCAGGACTAGCGGGGAAACCGGGGAGCTGTTTTTT

v_call: TRBV12-3/TRBV12-4
j_call: TRBJ2-7
clone_size: -
d_call: -
cdr3_aa: CASSLSRTTEQYF
cdr3_nt: TGTGCCAGCAGTTTGTCCCGGACAACCGAGCAGTACTTC

v_call: TRBV6-5
j_call: TRBJ2-7
clone_size: -
d_call: TRBD1
cdr3_aa: CASSYSRQGAYEQYF
cdr3_nt: TGTGCCAGCAGTTACTCGCGTCAGGGGGCGTACGAGCAGTACTTC

v_call: TRBV15
j_call: TRBJ2-3
clone_size: -
d_call: -
cdr3_aa: CATSRQGTDTQYF
cdr3_nt: TGTGCCACCAGCAGACAGGGGACAGATACGCAGTATTTT

v_call: TRBV5-1
j_call: TRBJ1-2
clone_size: -
d_call: -
cdr3_aa: CASSELPNYGYTF
cdr3_nt: TGCGCCAGCAGTGAGCTTCCTAACTATGGCTACACCTTC

v_call: TRBV10-3
j_call: TRBJ1-6
clone_size: -
d_call: -
cdr3_aa: CAIRESGDSPLHF
cdr3_nt: TGTGCCATCAGGGAGAGCGGGGATTCACCCCTCCACTTT

v_call: TRBV4-1
j_call: TRBJ2-7
clone_size: few
d_call: -
cdr3_aa: CASSRVLEGEQYF
cdr3_nt: TGCGCCAGCAGCCGGGTCCTGGAGGGCGAGCAGTACTTC

v_call: TRBV6-6
j_call: TRBJ1-6
clone_size: many
d_call: -
cdr3_aa: CASSFEQGSPLHF
cdr3_nt: TGTGCCAGCAGTTTTGAACAGGGTTCACCCCTCCACTTT

v_call: TRBV6-6
j_call: TRBJ1-1
clone_size: -
d_call: TRBD1
cdr3_aa: CASSGTGGYEAFF
cdr3_nt: TGTGCCAGCAGCGGGACAGGGGGATATGAAGCTTTCTTT

v_call: TRBV5-5
j_call: TRBJ2-1
clone_size: many
d_call: -
cdr3_aa: CASSPRQVNEQFF
cdr3_nt: TGTGCCAGCAGCCCCCGGCAGGTAAATGAGCAGTTCTTC

v_call: TRBV6-2/TRBV6-3
j_call: TRBJ2-5
clone_size: few
d_call: -
cdr3_aa: CASSYSPTGGEETQYF
cdr3_nt: TGTGCCAGCAGTTACTCTCCCACCGGCGGGGAAGAGACCCAGTACTTC

v_call: TRBV6-1
j_call: TRBJ1-1
clone_size: -
d_call: -
cdr3_aa: CASSETRVPNTEAFF
cdr3_nt: TGTGCCAGCAGTGAAACACGGGTTCCGAACACTGAAGCTTTCTTT

v_call: TRBV5-5
j_call: TRBJ1-1
clone_size: -
d_call: -
cdr3_aa: CASSLHGSLTTEAFF
cdr3_nt: TGTGCCAGCAGCTTGCACGGGAGTCTTACTACTGAAGCTTTCTTT

v_call: TRBV20-1
j_call: TRBJ1-5
clone_size: many
d_call: -
cdr3_aa: CSAEPGSGNQPQHF
cdr3_nt: TGCAGTGCTGAGCCAGGGTCTGGCAATCAGCCCCAGCATTTT

v_call: TRBV9
j_call: TRBJ2-3
clone_size: -
d_call: -
cdr3_aa: CASSVATMGGFPTDTQYF
cdr3_nt: TGTGCCAGCAGCGTAGCTACAATGGGGGGATTTCCCACAGATACGCAGTATTTT

v_call: TRBV6-2/TRBV6-3
j_call: TRBJ2-1
clone_size: -
d_call: -
cdr3_aa: CASSYREGVNEQFF
cdr3_nt: TGTGCCAGCAGTTATAGGGAAGGAGTTAATGAGCAGTTCTTC

v_call: TRBV9
j_call: TRBJ2-1
clone_size: -
d_call: TRBD2
cdr3_aa: CASSVEAAGGGEQFF
cdr3_nt: TGTGCCAGCAGCGTAGAGGCAGCGGGGGGCGGTGAGCAGTTCTTC

v_call: TRBV18
j_call: TRBJ2-1
clone_size: -
d_call: TRBD1
cdr3_aa: CASSVTGGARNEQFF
cdr3_nt: TGTGCCAGCTCAGTAACAGGGGGCGCGAGGAATGAGCAGTTCTTC

v_call: TRBV6-2/TRBV6-3
j_call: TRBJ2-1
clone_size: -
d_call: TRBD2
cdr3_aa: CASRWTSGGYNEQFF
cdr3_nt: TGTGCCAGCAGATGGACTAGCGGGGGGTACAATGAGCAGTTCTTC

v_call: TRBV29-1
j_call: TRBJ1-1
clone_size: -
d_call: TRBD1
cdr3_aa: CSVRTGDTEAFF
cdr3_nt: TGCAGCGTAAGGACAGGGGACACTGAAGCTTTCTTT

v_call: TRBV12-3/TRBV12-4
j_call: TRBJ1-3
clone_size: -
d_call: TRBD1
cdr3_aa: CASSPFEGGQSGNTIYF
cdr3_nt: TGTGCCAGCAGCCCTTTTGAAGGGGGACAGTCAGGAAACACCATATATTTT

v_call: TRBV30
j_call: TRBJ1-2
clone_size: -
d_call: -
cdr3_aa: CAWSPTGGGYTF
cdr3_nt: TGTGCCTGGAGTCCCACCGGGGGCGGCTACACCTTC

v_call: TRBV5-1
j_call: TRBJ2-5
clone_size: few
d_call: TRBD2
cdr3_aa: CASSHLPGTSGGKTQYF
cdr3_nt: TGCGCCAGCAGCCACCTCCCCGGGACTAGCGGGGGGAAGACCCAGTACTTC

v_call: TRBV15
j_call: TRBJ2-1
clone_size: -
d_call: -
cdr3_aa: CATSRGNRVEQFF
cdr3_nt: TGTGCCACCAGCAGAGGGAACAGGGTTGAGCAGTTCTTC

v_call: TRBV4-1
j_call: TRBJ2-1
clone_size: -
d_call: -
cdr3_aa: CASSQGTAPSYNEQFF
cdr3_nt: TGCGCCAGCAGCCAAGGGACAGCCCCCTCCTACAATGAGCAGTTCTTC

v_call: TRBV6-5
j_call: TRBJ2-7
clone_size: -
d_call: TRBD1
cdr3_aa: CASIDRDLDEQYF
cdr3_nt: TGTGCCAGCATCGACAGGGATCTCGACGAGCAGTACTTC

v_call: TRBV7-2
j_call: TRBJ1-2
clone_size: -
d_call: -
cdr3_aa: CASSLVVANYGYTF
cdr3_nt: TGTGCCAGCAGCTTGGTTGTGGCTAACTATGGCTACACCTTC

v_call: TRBV5-1
j_call: TRBJ1-1
clone_size: -
d_call: TRBD1
cdr3_aa: CASSLGTGRLGTEAFF
cdr3_nt: TGCGCCAGCAGCCTCGGGACAGGAAGACTAGGCACTGAAGCTTTCTTT

v_call: TRBV24-1
j_call: TRBJ2-5
clone_size: -
d_call: -
cdr3_aa: CATSDPLRETQYF
cdr3_nt: TGTGCCACCAGTGATCCGTTGAGGGAGACCCAGTACTTC

v_call: TRBV5-1
j_call: TRBJ2-5
clone_size: many
d_call: -
cdr3_aa: CASSSSLFETQYF
cdr3_nt: TGCGCCAGCAGTTCGTCCCTGTTTGAGACCCAGTACTTC

v_call: TRBV9
j_call: TRBJ1-2
clone_size: few
d_call: TRBD1
cdr3_aa: CASSPGQGAANYGYTF
cdr3_nt: TGTGCCAGCAGCCCTGGACAGGGGGCGGCCAACTATGGCTACACCTTC

v_call: TRBV7-9
j_call: TRBJ1-1
clone_size: -
d_call: -
cdr3_aa: CASRGNRDGPEAFF
cdr3_nt: TGTGCCAGCAGGGGTAACAGGGATGGGCCTGAAGCTTTCTTT

v_call: TRBV7-9
j_call: TRBJ1-1
clone_size: -
d_call: TRBD1
cdr3_aa: CASSPRTGISSEAFF
cdr3_nt: TGTGCCAGCAGCCCTCGGACAGGGATCTCGTCTGAAGCTTTCTTT

v_call: TRBV7-7
j_call: TRBJ2-1
clone_size: few
d_call: -
cdr3_aa: CASSLFTGKGNEQFF
cdr3_nt: TGTGCCAGCAGCTTATTTACAGGGAAGGGGAATGAGCAGTTCTTC

v_call: TRBV5-1
j_call: TRBJ2-7
clone_size: many
d_call: -
cdr3_aa: CASSFASGEQYF
cdr3_nt: TGCGCCAGCAGCTTCGCGAGCGGCGAGCAGTACTTC

v_call: TRBV12-3/TRBV12-4
j_call: TRBJ1-5
clone_size: few
d_call: TRBD1
cdr3_aa: CASSETGAINQPQHF
cdr3_nt: TGTGCCAGCAGTGAGACAGGGGCTATCAATCAGCCCCAGCATTTT

v_call: TRBV11-2
j_call: TRBJ2-1
clone_size: -
d_call: -
cdr3_aa: CASSFLAGTMNGGQFF
cdr3_nt: TGTGCCAGCAGCTTTTTAGCAGGAACAATGAATGGGGGGCAGTTCTTC

v_call: TRBV12-3/TRBV12-4
j_call: TRBJ2-4
clone_size: few
d_call: -
cdr3_aa: CASSFGGSKNIQYF
cdr3_nt: TGTGCCAGCAGTTTTGGGGGGTCCAAAAACATTCAGTACTTC

v_call: TRBV7-2
j_call: TRBJ2-3
clone_size: few
d_call: -
cdr3_aa: CASNRGGGNTDTQYF
cdr3_nt: TGTGCCAGCAACCGAGGGGGGGGGAACACAGATACGCAGTATTTT

v_call: TRBV5-1
j_call: TRBJ2-6
clone_size: -
d_call: -
cdr3_aa: CASSPTIQGGASGANVLTF
cdr3_nt: TGCGCCAGCAGCCCCACGATACAGGGTGGCGCCTCTGGGGCCAACGTCCTGACTTTC

v_call: TRBV3-1
j_call: TRBJ2-1
clone_size: once
d_call: -
cdr3_aa: CASSQLGYNEQFF
cdr3_nt: TGTGCCAGCAGCCAACTAGGGTACAATGAGCAGTTCTTC

v_call: TRBV7-9
j_call: TRBJ1-1
clone_size: -
d_call: -
cdr3_aa: CASSLGTLTEAFF
cdr3_nt: TGTGCCAGCAGCTTGGGGACCCTCACTGAAGCTTTCTTT